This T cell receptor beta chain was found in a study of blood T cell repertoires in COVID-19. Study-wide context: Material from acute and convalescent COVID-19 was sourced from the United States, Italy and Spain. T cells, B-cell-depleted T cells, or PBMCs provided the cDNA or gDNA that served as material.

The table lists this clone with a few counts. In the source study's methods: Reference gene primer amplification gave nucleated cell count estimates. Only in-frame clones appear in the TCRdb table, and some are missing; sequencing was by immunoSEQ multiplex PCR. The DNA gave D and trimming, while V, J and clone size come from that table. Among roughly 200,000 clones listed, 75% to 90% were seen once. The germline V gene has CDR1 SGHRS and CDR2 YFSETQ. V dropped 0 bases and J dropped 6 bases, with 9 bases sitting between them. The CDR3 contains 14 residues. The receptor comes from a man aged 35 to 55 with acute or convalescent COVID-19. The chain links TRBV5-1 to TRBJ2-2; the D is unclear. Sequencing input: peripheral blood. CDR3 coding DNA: TGCGCCAGCAGCTTGGAACAGCTGGCCGGGGAGCTGTTTTTT. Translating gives CASSLEQLAGELFF.